These T cell receptor beta chains were read from a single sample in a study of T cells after yellow fever vaccination. TCRdb ran MiXCR on the 5' RACE reads and lists one entry per CDR3 protein. The repertoire has approximately 34,000 distinct CDR3 sequences, over 9.5% of them found once; the top ten carry roughly 12%. The sample here was PBMCs, either bulk or a sorted T-cell subset (CD4+, CD8+, memory, or dextramer-sorted; not recorded which), taken less than 16 days after the first yellow fever vaccination. The receptors stem from a man between 18 and 35 years old who received the YFV17D yellow fever vaccine. Both conserved end residues are part of each CDR3. Fields, in order: V gene, D gene, J gene, clone size, CDR3 DNA, CDR3 protein. A D gene is named only where the DNA matches it firmly. The listing skips clone size in some rows; elsewhere it reads once, few, many or a size class.

>TRBV27|TRBD1|TRBJ1-5|many
TGTGCCAGCAGTGCCAGGTCCGGGACAGGGGGCTTGAATCAGCCCCAGCATTTT
CASSARSGTGGLNQPQHF
>TRBV3-1|TRBD1|TRBJ1-2|few
TGTGCCAGCAGCCGCGGGACAGGGGTCCGGCACTATGGCTACACCTTC
CASSRGTGVRHYGYTF
>TRBV6-4|.|TRBJ1-1|many
TGTGCCAGCCGAGGACGGGGCGACACTGAAGCTTTCTTT
CASRGRGDTEAFF
>TRBV28|.|TRBJ2-1|many
TGTGCCAGCAGTTCCGATCTAGCTCCTGCAAATGAGCAGTTCTTC
CASSSDLAPANEQFF
>TRBV3-1|.|TRBJ1-1|many
TGTGCCAGCAGCCTGGGACAAAACACTGAAGCTTTCTTT
CASSLGQNTEAFF
>TRBV11-2|.|TRBJ1-2|many
TGTGCCAGCAGCAGTATCCAAGGCAGAAAGTTCAATGGCTACACCTTC
CASSSIQGRKFNGYTF
>TRBV7-2|.|TRBJ2-7|many
TGTGCCAGCAGCTTAGCGCGTGTTAGCAACGACGAGCAGTACTTC
CASSLARVSNDEQYF
>TRBV11-2|.|TRBJ2-7|many
TGTGCCAGCAGTCCGAAGTGGTCTGGGGCCTACGAGCAGTACTTC
CASSPKWSGAYEQYF
>TRBV4-2|.|TRBJ1-2|many
TGTGCCAGCAGCCAAGAGAACGCGGACGGTGGCTACACCTTC
CASSQENADGGYTF
>TRBV7-9|TRBD2|TRBJ2-3|many
TGTGCCAGCAGCCCCGGACTAGAGGGAGATACGCAGTATTTT
CASSPGLEGDTQYF
>TRBV7-6|TRBD2|TRBJ2-6|many
TGTGCCAGCAGCTTAATGATCAGCGGGACCGGGGCCAACGTCCTGACTTTC
CASSLMISGTGANVLTF
>TRBV7-8|TRBD1|TRBJ1-3|many
TGTGCCAGCAGCTTAGTGGGGACAGGGGTCTATGACACCATATATTTT
CASSLVGTGVYDTIYF
>TRBV28|.|TRBJ1-5|many
TGTGCCACCTTTCGACAGCGGGAACCATATCAGCCCCAGCATTTT
CATFRQREPYQPQHF
>TRBV20-1|.|TRBJ2-3|many
TGCAGTGCTAGGGTCCCGGGGGGCACAGATACGCAGTATTTT
CSARVPGGTDTQYF
>TRBV18|TRBD1|TRBJ2-5|many
TGTGCCAGCTCACCATCGGACAGGGCCCAAGAGACCCAGTACTTC
CASSPSDRAQETQYF
>TRBV7-3|.|TRBJ2-6|many
TGTGCCAGCAGCCGTAACTCTGGGGCCAACGTCCTGACTTTC
CASSRNSGANVLTF
>TRBV2|.|TRBJ2-1|many
TGTGCCAGCAGTGAAGCGCGAGAGTTACTAGCCTGGTTCTTC
CASSEARELLAWFF
>TRBV29-1|.|TRBJ1-2|many
TGCAGCGTTTCAGGGAACTATGGCTACACCTTC
CSVSGNYGYTF
>TRBV5-1|TRBD1|TRBJ1-5|many
TGCGCCAGCAGCCTTTTTCCGCTTGGGACAGGGGGGCAGCCCCAGCATTTT
CASSLFPLGTGGQPQHF
>TRBV18|.|TRBJ2-1|many
TGTGCCAGCTCACCAGAGGCAGGAGGGGTGGAGCAGTTCTTC
CASSPEAGGVEQFF
>TRBV10-3|TRBD2|TRBJ2-3|many
TGTGCCATCAGTGATCACGGACTAGCGGGGGCCGGGGGAGATACGCAGTATTTT
CAISDHGLAGAGGDTQYF
>TRBV7-7|TRBD2|TRBJ2-1|many
TGTGCCAGCAGCGCGGTACTAGCGGGGGGGCCGAATGAGCAGTTCTTC
CASSAVLAGGPNEQFF
>TRBV24-1|.|TRBJ2-3|many
TGTGCCACCAGTGATTCCCTGGGGTTTCTGGCTAGCACAGATACGCAGTATTTT
CATSDSLGFLASTDTQYF
>TRBV7-6|.|TRBJ2-2|many
TGTGCCAGCAGTCGAACCCCGTTGGGAGGTGGGGGGCGATCGAACACCGGGGAGCTGTTTTTT
CASSRTPLGGGGRSNTGELFF
>TRBV3-1|TRBD2|TRBJ2-1|many
TGTGCCAGCAGCAGAGATAGAGTACTAGCGGGGCCTTTGTATTCTAACAATGAGCAGTTCTTC
CASSRDRVLAGPLYSNNEQFF
>TRBV2|.|TRBJ2-1|medium-sized
TGTGCCAGCAGTGCGGTGTGGGATAATGAGCAGTTCTTC
CASSAVWDNEQFF
>TRBV7-2|TRBD2|TRBJ2-5|many
TGTGCCAGCAGCTTAGAATCCGGGAGGAAGACCCAGTACTTC
CASSLESGRKTQYF
>TRBV30|.|TRBJ1-2|many
TGTGCCTGGAGTCCTCGGACGGTAAACTATGGCTACACCTTC
CAWSPRTVNYGYTF
>TRBV5-1|TRBD1|TRBJ1-2|.
TGCGCCAGCAGCCCCGGACAGGGACGGGGCTACACCTTC
CASSPGQGRGYTF
>TRBV3-1|TRBD1|TRBJ1-4|many
TGTGCCAGCAGCCATTACGGGACAGGGACGACTAATGAAAAACTGTTTTTT
CASSHYGTGTTNEKLFF
>TRBV9|.|TRBJ2-3|many
TGTGCCAGCAGCGTAGGTCCCGGCACAGATACGCAGTATTTT
CASSVGPGTDTQYF
>TRBV6-5|.|TRBJ1-2|.
TGTGCCAGCAGTTACCCGCTTGGTGGCTACACCTTC
CASSYPLGGYTF
>TRBV6-1|.|TRBJ1-4|many
TGTGCCAGCAGCTCGAACGGCGCAACTAATGAAAAACTGTTTTTT
CASSSNGATNEKLFF
>TRBV29-1|.|TRBJ2-3|few
TGCAGCGTTGCCCCAGAAGGGGCAGATACGCAGTATTTT
CSVAPEGADTQYF
>TRBV6-1|.|TRBJ2-3|many
TGTGCCAGCACCGGAGGTTCATTAGATACGCAGTATTTT
CASTGGSLDTQYF
>TRBV5-1|.|TRBJ2-2|many
TGCGCCAGCCGAGGGGTCCAGGGGCGGACCGGGGAGCTGTTTTTT
CASRGVQGRTGELFF
>TRBV27|.|TRBJ1-1|many
TGTGCCAGCAGTTTATTTTTTAGGAGTTCTGAAGCTTTCTTT
CASSLFFRSSEAFF
>TRBV7-3|.|TRBJ1-1|many
TGTGCCAGCAGCCCAAAGCCCGAGTACACTGAAGCTTTCTTT
CASSPKPEYTEAFF